The entry that follows covers one T cell receptor (beta chain) sequence. The source of the sample is a study of blood T cell repertoires in COVID-19. Study-wide background: The study drew acute and convalescent COVID-19 samples from the United States, Italy and Spain. The analysed material was cDNA or gDNA that came from T cells, B-cell-depleted T cells, or PBMCs.

As processed by the authors: Quantification of nucleated cells was approximated via reference gene primer amplification. The method was immunoSEQ multiplex PCR; TCRdb's version includes in-frame clones alone and lacks a portion of them. From that table come the V and J calls and clone size; the DNA was used to work out D and trimming. The sample contains 150,000 to 200,000 clones, roughly 87% of which appear only once. Germline CDR1 and CDR2: SGHRS and YFSETQ. The CDR3 totals 16 residues. Trimming cost V 0 bases and J 2 bases, with 12 bases left between them. The chain links TRBV5-1 to TRBJ1-3, with D maybe TRBD1 (6 bases). The receptor's source is a woman in her forties or fifties with acute or convalescent COVID-19. Sequenced: peripheral blood. The CDR3 DNA is TGCGCCAGCAGCTTGGCAGGGGATATTACTGGAAACACCATATATTTT. This translates into CASSLAGDITGNTIYF.